This TCR beta chain was identified in a study of vaccination and CD4 T cells after COVID-19. Study at large: Post-COVID draws came a median around 100 days after diagnosis (range 35 to 161).

Notes on the study in general: Median SARS-CoV-2-reactive clonotype numbers went up from approximately 23 to 38, but not significantly.

V was pared by 4 bases and J by 6 bases, with 22 bases between. The CDR3 covers 15 residues. Germline lookup yields CDR1 GTSNPN and CDR2 SVGIG (reference sequence). Comment on this clonotype: Its antigen remains unidentified.

Cultured CD4+ T cells had their DNA profiled by the Oncomine TCR Beta short-read assay. After culture, CD4+ T cells served as the source for genomic DNA extraction. MiXCR was run by TCRdb on the PCR reads, yielding one entry per CDR3 protein. The sample has 15,000 to 20,000 distinct CDR3 sequences; around 58% are singletons. Indicated treatment: roughly 11-day PBMC culture with coronavirus spike peptide pools or control peptides (ViraFEST assay). ViraFEST enlarged antigen-specific T cell populations with peptide pools and afterwards sequenced TCRs. The origin of this receptor is a human donor who had recovered from COVID-19. The source material was CD4+ T cells from blood, cultured in vitro. This chain connects TRBV30 to TRBJ2-7; TRBD1 is a possible D gene (6 bases). The chain's CDR3 is CAWTVLDRPKGEQYF. For the CDR3, the DNA is TGTGCCTGGACCGTTCTGGACAGACCCAAGGGCGAGCAGTACTTC.